These 25 T cell receptor beta chains share one sample of origin, sequenced in a study of OX40 agonist ivuxolimab in advanced cancers. Generated by immunoSEQ multiplex PCR, the TCRdb table keeps only in-frame clones and is missing some. Of some 70,000 clones in the sample, around 86% were seen once. The source was CD4+ or CD8+ T cells sorted from blood, collected in a trial of the OX40 agonist ivuxolimab. The receptors derive from an adult with an advanced solid tumor such as melanoma, head and neck, liver or kidney cancer.

V is TRBV6-5 and J is TRBJ1-5, with 11 bases aligning to TRBD1. CDR3 length equals 15 residues. Germline CDR1 and CDR2: MNHEY and SVGAGI. The V and J ends lost 6 bases and 3 bases, in that order; junction bases with no gene match: 4. Here the CDR3 DNA reads TGTGCCAGCAGACGGGACAGGGGGGACAATCAGCCCCAGCATTTT. It encodes CASRRDRGDNQPQHF.

The chain uses TRBV18 and TRBJ2-3; a possible D gene is TRBD2 (5 bases). The CDR3 is made up of 15 amino acids. V was clipped by 6 bases and J by 3 bases, with 16 bases between them. Germline V lookup: CDR1 KGHSH, CDR2 LQKENI. This CDR3 is CASSPAGVRTDTQYF. The DNA for the CDR3 is TGTGCCAGCTCCCCAGCCGGGGTACGGACAGATACGCAGTATTTT.

This clone was found a few times. This chain joins TRBV6-5 and TRBJ1-1; D is perhaps TRBD1 (6 bases). The CDR3 totals 15 residues. With 4 bases removed from V and 2 bases from J, the gap between germline ends came to 14 bases. Germline V gene lookup returns CDR1 MNHEY and CDR2 SVGAGI. The CDR3 bases are TGTGCCAGCAGTTCTTCCGTCAGGGGTAACACTGAAGCTTTCTTT. It yields the protein CASSSSVRGNTEAFF.

The count of this clone is one. The chain employs TRBV6-1 and TRBJ2-7; D might be TRBD1 (5 bases). The germline V gene has CDR1 MNHNS and CDR2 SASEGT. This CDR3 has 16 residues. Trimming cost V 1 base and J 0 bases, with 13 bases left between them. CDR3 nucleotides: TGTGCCAGCAGTGAAGGGGGCGGATCCTTCTCCTACGAGCAGTACTTC. This translates into CASSEGGGSFSYEQYF.

V is TRBV5-1 and J is TRBJ1-1; a possible D gene is TRBD1 (6 bases). The germline V and J ends were trimmed by 5 bases and 1 base, with 18 bases remaining between them. This CDR3 comprises 16 residues. Germline CDR1 SGHRS, CDR2 YFSETQ. The CDR3 here is CASSRQESARNTEAFF. The CDR3 DNA follows: TGCGCCAGCAGTAGACAGGAAAGCGCTCGGAACACTGAAGCTTTCTTT.

This clone has just a few counts. The genes are TRBV9 and TRBJ2-3; 9 bases are a match to TRBD2. CDR3 length equals 14 residues. With 2 bases clipped from V and 7 bases from J, the junction kept 5 bases outside the gene matches. Germline V lookup: CDR1 SGDLS, CDR2 YYNGEE. CDR3 sequence reads: CASSVSGGTHTQYF. The CDR3 region has the DNA TGTGCCAGCAGCGTGAGCGGGGGGACCCATACGCAGTATTTT.

V and J are TRBV21-1 and TRBJ2-3; the D call of TRBD1 is as the table states it, not checked on the DNA. TRBV21-1 is labeled a pseudogene. The CDR3 is 15 amino acids. CDR3 protein: CASSKKTASTDTQYF. The CDR3, as DNA: TGTGCCAGCAGCAAGAAGACAGCGAGCACAGATACGCAGTATTTT.

This clone turned up a few times. The rearrangement links TRBV18 to TRBJ1-1; weak D call: TRBD1 (5 bases). CDR1 and CDR2 from the germline V gene are KGHSH and LQKENI. V lost 3 bases and J 4 bases, leaving 9 bases between the germline ends. This CDR3 contains 13 residues. In DNA form, the CDR3 reads TGTGCCAGCTCACCCGGGGCCTCCACTGAAGCTTTCTTT. Protein sequence: CASSPGASTEAFF.

The V call is TRBV7-3, the J call TRBJ2-7; D remains unclear. The CDR3 runs to 15 residues. Trimming stripped 2 bases from V and 0 bases from J, with 11 bases between. Looked up from germline, CDR1 is SGHTA and CDR2 is FQGTGA. DNA for the CDR3: TGTGCCAGCAGCTTAGGGCCTGGAAGCTCCTACGAGCAGTACTTC. Translated, it gives CASSLGPGSSYEQYF.

The genes are TRBV11-2 and TRBJ2-4; the D gene is possibly TRBD2 (5 bases). The ends were cut back, 3 bases at V and 8 bases at J, with 11 bases in the middle. CDR1 is SGHAT, CDR2 FQNNGV, per germline. This CDR3 has 13 amino acids. The CDR3 coding sequence is TGTGCCAGCAGCTTTGAGAGGGAAGACATTCAGTACTTC. Amino acids: CASSFEREDIQYF.

V is TRBV18 and J is TRBJ2-7; 7 nucleotides line up with TRBD2. The CDR3 is 15 amino acids. From germline, CDR1 is KGHSH and CDR2 LQKENI. The V segment lost 1 base and the J segment 6 bases; nucleotides outside the gene matches: 9. CDR3 DNA sequence: TGTGCCAGCTCACCACTTGGGAGGGAGGGGCCCGAGCAGTACTTC. As protein: CASSPLGREGPEQYF.

V and J are TRBV15 and TRBJ2-7, with 9 bases identical to TRBD1. V lost 5 bases to trimming and J lost 3 bases; unmatched junction nucleotides: 8. This CDR3 comprises 15 residues. Per the germline V gene, CDR1 is LNHNV and CDR2 is YYDKDF (reference sequence). CDR3 coding DNA: TGTGCCACCAGCCGAGGGACAGGGAAAAACTACGAGCAGTACTTC. This gives the protein CATSRGTGKNYEQYF.

The chain links TRBV2 to TRBJ2-1; 7 nucleotides match TRBD1. This CDR3 comprises 14 residues. Germline V gene data show CDR1 as SNHLY and CDR2 as FYNNEI. V shed 6 bases and J 7 bases; nucleotides not matched to a gene: 9. This chain's CDR3 is CASRDRLGWNEQFF. The CDR3 DNA reads as TGTGCCAGCAGGGACAGGCTCGGTTGGAATGAGCAGTTCTTC.

This sequence joins TRBV18 and TRBJ1-2; D is undetermined. Per the germline V gene, CDR1 is KGHSH and CDR2 is LQKENI. V was trimmed by 2 bases and J by 6 bases, leaving 16 bases between them. CDR3 length: 15 residues. CDR3 sequence (DNA): TGTGCCAGCTCACCAAGGACGGAGGCCACGGATGGCTACACCTTC. This encodes CASSPRTEATDGYTF.

The V gene is TRBV5-5, the J gene TRBJ2-2; D might be TRBD2 (5 bases). Trimming left V 0 bases short and J 3 bases short, with 12 bases between. CDR1 is SGHKS and CDR2 is YYEKEE in the germline V gene (reference sequence). The CDR3 length is 16 residues. The CDR3 bases are TGTGCCAGCAGCTTGGAATCTGGGAGACACACCGGGGAGCTGTTTTTT. It translates to CASSLESGRHTGELFF.

This chain uses TRBV11-2 with TRBJ1-1; 10 bases map to TRBD1. The CDR3 is 16 residues long. V gave up 3 bases and J gave up 1 base; unmatched junction bases: 5. Germline V gives CDR1 SGHAT, CDR2 FQNNGV. The CDR3 region has the DNA TGTGCCAGCAGCTTGACAGGGGGCCGGACGAACACTGAAGCTTTCTTT. Protein: CASSLTGGRTNTEAFF.

This chain connects TRBV9 to TRBJ1-4; D is ambiguous. Trimming left V 0 bases short and J 0 bases short, with 9 bases between. The CDR3 has 16 amino acids. CDR1 is SGDLS, CDR2 YYNGEE, per germline. The CDR3: CASSVASGATNEKLFF. The CDR3 DNA is TGTGCCAGCAGCGTAGCTTCCGGCGCAACTAATGAAAAACTGTTTTTT.

This clone was observed once. The chain employs TRBV5-1 and TRBJ1-2; TRBD1 matches 9 bases. V trimming: 4 bases; J trimming: 3 bases; junction bases outside the gene matches: 7. The length of the CDR3 is 15 residues. The V gene's germline CDR1 is SGHRS and CDR2 YFSETQ. DNA for the CDR3: TGCGCCAGCAGCATCGGACAGGGGCTGCACTATGGCTACACCTTC. Encoded protein: CASSIGQGLHYGYTF.

The J gene is TRBJ1-3, the V gene TRBV18, with TRBD1 as a possible D gene (6 bases). Trimming cost V 3 bases and J 2 bases, with 14 bases left between them. Germline V CDR1 and CDR2: KGHSH, LQKENI. CDR3 size: 16 residues. The CDR3 nucleotides are TGTGCCAGCTCACCCTGGACAGACTCGACTGGAAACACCATATATTTT. Its translation is CASSPWTDSTGNTIYF. Complete variable domain (other parts from reference TRBV18 and TRBJ1-3): NAGVMQNPRHLVRRRGQEARLRCSPMKGHSHVYWYRQLPEEGLKFMVYLQKENIIDESGMPKERFSAEFPKEGPSILRIQQVVRGDSAAYFCASSPWTDSTGNTIYFGEGSWLTVV.

V usage is TRBV4-3 and J usage is TRBJ1-2; no definite D call. This CDR3 has 16 residues. Between the trimmed V and J ends, which lost 2 bases and 1 base, there was a span of 14 bases. Germline assignment: CDR1 LGHNA and CDR2 YSLEER. For the CDR3, the DNA is TGCGCCAGCAGCCAAAGCCTCCTTAGAGGTAACTATGGCTACACCTTC. Translated, it gives CASSQSLLRGNYGYTF.

The V and J genes are TRBV5-1 and TRBJ1-3, with TRBD1 matching over 7 bases. The CDR3 loop spans 16 amino acids. The germline V gene has CDR1 SGHRS and CDR2 YFSETQ. After removal of 2 bases from V and 0 bases from J, the junction contained 5 bases not matched to a gene. The CDR3 DNA is TGCGCCAGCAGCTTTGAGGGGGCCATCTCTGGAAACACCATATATTTT. Translating it yields CASSFEGAISGNTIYF. The full variable domain, completed using reference TRBV5-1 and TRBJ1-3, is KAGVTQTPRYLIKTRGQQVTLSCSPISGHRSVSWYQQTPGQGLQFLFEYFSETQRNKGNFPGRFSGRQFSNSRSEMNVSTLELGDSALYLCASSFEGAISGNTIYFGEGSWLTVV.

The chain uses TRBV5-6 and TRBJ1-1, with D possibly TRBD1 on 6 matching bases. V lost 2 bases, J lost 3 bases, and 17 bases lay in between. The germline V gene has CDR1 SGHDT and CDR2 YYEEEE. CDR3 length: 16 residues. The CDR3 DNA follows: TGTGCCAGCAGCTTCCGGCCGACAGGCTACTACACTGAAGCTTTCTTT. Its translation is CASSFRPTGYYTEAFF.

The genes are TRBV7-2 and TRBJ1-1, with D perhaps TRBD1 (5 bases). The V gene's germline CDR1 is SGHTA and CDR2 FQGNSA. The CDR3 totals 15 residues. Trimming cost V 1 base and J 3 bases, with 12 bases left between them. In nucleotides, the CDR3 is TGTGCCAGCAGCTTAGGGGGGTTTGATTACACTGAAGCTTTCTTT. It codes for CASSLGGFDYTEAFF.

This clone has more than one count but fewer than ten. The V call is TRBV7-8, the J call TRBJ1-6, with D perhaps TRBD1 (5 bases). The V gene's germline CDR1 is SGHVS and CDR2 FQNEAQ. V lost 5 bases to trimming and J lost 5 bases, with 16 bases between them. The CDR3 runs to 16 residues. CDR3 amino acids: CASSLTIQVHNSPLHF. The CDR3 nucleotides read TGTGCCAGCAGCCTCACTATACAGGTCCATAATTCACCCCTCCACTTT.

The chain joins TRBV5-1 to TRBJ1-6, with D maybe TRBD1 (5 bases). Germline CDR1 SGHRS, CDR2 YFSETQ. CDR3 length: 14 residues. Trimming left V 1 base short and J 10 bases short, with 12 bases between. The DNA of the CDR3 is TGCGCCAGCAGCTTGCGACTTCGGGGCTCACCCCTCCACTTT. It codes for CASSLRLRGSPLHF.